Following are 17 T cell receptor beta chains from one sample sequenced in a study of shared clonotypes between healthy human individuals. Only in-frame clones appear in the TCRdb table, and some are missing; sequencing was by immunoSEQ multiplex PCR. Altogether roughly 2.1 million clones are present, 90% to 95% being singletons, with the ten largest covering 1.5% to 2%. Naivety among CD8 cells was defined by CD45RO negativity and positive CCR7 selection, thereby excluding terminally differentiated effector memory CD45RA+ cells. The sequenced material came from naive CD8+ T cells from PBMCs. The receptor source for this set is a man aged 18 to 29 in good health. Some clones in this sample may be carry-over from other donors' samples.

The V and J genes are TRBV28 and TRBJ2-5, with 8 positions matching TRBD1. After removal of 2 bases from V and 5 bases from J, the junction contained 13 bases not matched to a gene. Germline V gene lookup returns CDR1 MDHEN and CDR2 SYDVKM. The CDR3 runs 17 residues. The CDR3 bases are TGTGCCAGCAGTTTAGTGTCGGGACAGGTAGTGGGTGAGACCCAGTACTTC. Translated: CASSLVSGQVVGETQYF.

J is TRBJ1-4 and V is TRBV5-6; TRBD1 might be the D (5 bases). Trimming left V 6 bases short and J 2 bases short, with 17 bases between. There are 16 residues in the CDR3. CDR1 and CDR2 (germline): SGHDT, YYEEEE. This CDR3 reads CASTVYAWGTNEKLFF. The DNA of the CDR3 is TGTGCCAGCACAGTTTATGCCTGGGGGACTAATGAAAAACTGTTTTTT. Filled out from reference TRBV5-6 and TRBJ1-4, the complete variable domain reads DAGVTQSPTHLIKTRGQQVTLRCSPKSGHDTVSWYQQALGQGPQFIFQYYEEEERQRGNFPDRFSGHQFPNYSSELNVNALLLGDSALYLCASTVYAWGTNEKLFFGSGTQLSVL.

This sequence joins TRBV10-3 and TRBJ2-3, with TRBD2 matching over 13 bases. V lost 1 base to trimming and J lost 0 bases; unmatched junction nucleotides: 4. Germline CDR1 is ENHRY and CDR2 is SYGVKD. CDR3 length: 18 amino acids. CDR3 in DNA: TGTGCCATCAGTGAGTTGTCGACTAGCGGGAGGAGCACAGATACGCAGTATTTT. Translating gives CAISELSTSGRSTDTQYF.

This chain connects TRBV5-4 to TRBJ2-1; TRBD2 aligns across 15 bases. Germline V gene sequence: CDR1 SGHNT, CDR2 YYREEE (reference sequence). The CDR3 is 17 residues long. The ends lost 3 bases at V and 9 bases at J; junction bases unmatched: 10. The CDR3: CASSWGLAGGEVPEQFF. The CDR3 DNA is TGTGCCAGCAGCTGGGGACTAGCGGGAGGTGAGGTCCCTGAGCAGTTCTTC. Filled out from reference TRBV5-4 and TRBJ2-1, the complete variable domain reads ETGVTQSPTHLIKTRGQQVTLRCSSQSGHNTVSWYQQALGQGPQFIFQYYREEENGRGNFPPRFSGLQFPNYSSELNVNALELDDSALYLCASSWGLAGGEVPEQFFGPGTRLTVL.

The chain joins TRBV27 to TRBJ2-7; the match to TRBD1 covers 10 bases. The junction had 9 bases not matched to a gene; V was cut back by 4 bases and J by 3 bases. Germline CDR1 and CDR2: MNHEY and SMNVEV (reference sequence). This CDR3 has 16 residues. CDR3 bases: TGTGCCAGCAGTTCGGGGACAGGGGCACCCTTCTACGAGCAGTACTTC. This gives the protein CASSSGTGAPFYEQYF.

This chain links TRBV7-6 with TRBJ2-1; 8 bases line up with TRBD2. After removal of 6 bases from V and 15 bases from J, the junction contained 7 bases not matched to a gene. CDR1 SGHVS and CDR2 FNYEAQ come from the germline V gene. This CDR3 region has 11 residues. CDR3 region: CASSISGITFF. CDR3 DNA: TGTGCCAGCAGTATTAGCGGGATTACGTTCTTC.

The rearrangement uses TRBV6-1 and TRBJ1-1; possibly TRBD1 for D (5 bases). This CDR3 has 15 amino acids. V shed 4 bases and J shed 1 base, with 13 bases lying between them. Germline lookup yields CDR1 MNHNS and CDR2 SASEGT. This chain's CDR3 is CASSVGEVRNTEAFF. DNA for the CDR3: TGTGCCAGCAGTGTGGGGGAGGTGCGGAACACTGAAGCTTTCTTT.

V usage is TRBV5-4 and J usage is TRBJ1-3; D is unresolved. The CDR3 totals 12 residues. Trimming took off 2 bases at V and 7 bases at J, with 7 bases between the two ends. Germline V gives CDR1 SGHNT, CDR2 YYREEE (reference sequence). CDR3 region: CASSFGDNTIYF. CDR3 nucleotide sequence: TGTGCCAGCAGCTTTGGGGATAACACCATATATTTT.

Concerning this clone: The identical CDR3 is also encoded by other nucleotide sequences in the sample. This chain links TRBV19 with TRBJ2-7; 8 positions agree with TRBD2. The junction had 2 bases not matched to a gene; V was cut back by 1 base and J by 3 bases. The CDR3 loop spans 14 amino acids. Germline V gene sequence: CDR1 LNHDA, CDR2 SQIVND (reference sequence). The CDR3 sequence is CASSIGAGGYEQYF. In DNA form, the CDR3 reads TGTGCCAGTAGTATAGGGGCGGGAGGCTACGAGCAGTACTTC.

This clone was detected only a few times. In DNA form, the CDR3 reads TGTGCCATCAACGAGGGCGAGGACACTGAAGCTTTCTTT. Encoded protein: CAINEGEDTEAFF. The J gene is TRBJ1-1, the V gene TRBV10-3; the D is unclear. Trimming removed 7 bases from V and 3 bases from J, with 12 bases in between. Germline CDR1 reads ENHRY; CDR2 reads SYGVKD. CDR3 length: 13 amino acids.

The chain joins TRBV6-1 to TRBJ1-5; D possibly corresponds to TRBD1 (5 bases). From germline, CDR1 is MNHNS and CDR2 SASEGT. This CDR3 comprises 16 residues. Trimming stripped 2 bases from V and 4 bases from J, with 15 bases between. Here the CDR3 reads CASSESSRQLNQPQHF. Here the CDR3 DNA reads TGTGCCAGCAGTGAAAGTAGCCGACAGCTTAATCAGCCCCAGCATTTT.

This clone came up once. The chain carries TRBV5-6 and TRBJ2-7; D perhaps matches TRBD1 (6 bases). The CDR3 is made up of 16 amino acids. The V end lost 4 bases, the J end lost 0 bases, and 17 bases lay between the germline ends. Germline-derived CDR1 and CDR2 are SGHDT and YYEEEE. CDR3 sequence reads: CASSEIGTPTSYEQYF. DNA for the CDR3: TGTGCCAGCAGCGAAATAGGGACACCAACCTCCTACGAGCAGTACTTC. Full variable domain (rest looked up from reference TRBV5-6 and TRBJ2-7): DAGVTQSPTHLIKTRGQQVTLRCSPKSGHDTVSWYQQALGQGPQFIFQYYEEEERQRGNFPDRFSGHQFPNYSSELNVNALLLGDSALYLCASSEIGTPTSYEQYFGPGTRLTVT.

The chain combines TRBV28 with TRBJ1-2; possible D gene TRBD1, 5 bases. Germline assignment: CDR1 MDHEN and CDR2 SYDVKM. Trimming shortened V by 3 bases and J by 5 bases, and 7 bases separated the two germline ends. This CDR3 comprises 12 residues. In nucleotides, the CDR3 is TGTGCCAGCAGTTTGGAGGGGTATGGCTACACCTTC. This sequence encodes CASSLEGYGYTF.

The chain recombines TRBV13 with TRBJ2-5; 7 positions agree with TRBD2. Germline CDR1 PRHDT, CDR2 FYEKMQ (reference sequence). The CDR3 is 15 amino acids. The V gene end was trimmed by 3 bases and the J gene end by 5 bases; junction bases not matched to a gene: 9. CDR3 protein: CASSFRREIGETQYF. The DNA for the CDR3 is TGTGCCAGCAGCTTCAGGCGGGAGATAGGGGAGACCCAGTACTTC.

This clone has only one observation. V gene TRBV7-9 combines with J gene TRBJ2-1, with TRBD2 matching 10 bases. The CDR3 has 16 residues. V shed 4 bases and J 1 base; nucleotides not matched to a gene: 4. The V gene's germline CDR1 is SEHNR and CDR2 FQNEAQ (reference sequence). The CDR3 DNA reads TGTGCCAGCAGCTCCGCTAGCGGGAGATCCTACAATGAGCAGTTCTTC. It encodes CASSSASGRSYNEQFF.

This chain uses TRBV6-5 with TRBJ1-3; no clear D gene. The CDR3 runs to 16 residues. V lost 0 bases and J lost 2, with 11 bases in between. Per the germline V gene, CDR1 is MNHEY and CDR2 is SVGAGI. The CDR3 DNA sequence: TGTGCCAGCAGTTACTCAAGCACCGACCCTGGAAACACCATATATTTT. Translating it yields CASSYSSTDPGNTIYF.

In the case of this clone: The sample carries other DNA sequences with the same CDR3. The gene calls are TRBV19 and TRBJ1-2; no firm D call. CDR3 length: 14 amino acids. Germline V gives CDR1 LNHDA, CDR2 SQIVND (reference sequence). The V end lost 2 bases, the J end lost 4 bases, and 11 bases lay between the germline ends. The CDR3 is CASSIPTWGYGYTF. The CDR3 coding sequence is TGTGCCAGTAGTATACCCACTTGGGGCTATGGCTACACCTTC.